Listed here are 32 T cell receptor beta chains from one sample, sequenced in a study of shared clonotypes between healthy human individuals. The table came from immunoSEQ multiplex PCR; TCRdb's copy has only in-frame clones and leaves some out. The data hold around 990,000 clones, with 77% observed a single time. Sequencing was performed on memory CD4+ T cells from PBMCs. The subset: CD45RA-negative fraction. Every receptor here comes from a man between 18 and 29 years old in good health. Some clones in this sample may be carry-over from other donors' samples.

J is TRBJ1-1 and V is TRBV6-1, with D possibly TRBD1 on 6 matching bases. The CDR3 runs to 14 residues. Germline CDR1 and CDR2: MNHNS and SASEGT. The ends were cut back, 4 bases at V and 1 base at J, with 10 bases in the middle. The CDR3 DNA follows: TGTGCCAGCAGTGGGGACATTCGGAACACTGAAGCTTTCTTT. Encoded protein: CASSGDIRNTEAFF.

The V and J genes are TRBV11-3 and TRBJ2-1; D is unresolved. Germline lookup yields CDR1 SGHNT and CDR2 YENEEA. V lost 5 bases and J 12 bases, leaving 26 bases between the germline ends. CDR3 length: 16 residues. Here the CDR3 reads CASSPISLSGPGVQFF. The DNA for the CDR3 is TGTGCCAGCAGCCCTATTTCGCTTTCCGGGCCGGGCGTGCAGTTCTTC.

V is TRBV10-3 and J is TRBJ2-2; D is ambiguous. This CDR3 spans 15 amino acids. With 0 bases removed from V and 5 bases from J, the gap between germline ends came to 10 bases. Germline CDR1 is ENHRY and CDR2 is SYGVKD. Here the CDR3 DNA reads TGTGCCATCAGTGAGTCCACTCCCGGAACCGGGGAGCTGTTTTTT. It specifies CAISESTPGTGELFF.

The rearrangement uses TRBV4-1 and TRBJ2-5; 10 nucleotides match TRBD2. Germline values: CDR1 MGHRA, CDR2 YSYEKL. The CDR3 sequence is 19 residues long. The ends lost 0 bases at V and 0 bases at J; junction bases unmatched: 10. CDR3 amino acids: CASSQETSWGLAYQETQYF. In DNA form, the CDR3 reads TGCGCCAGCAGCCAAGAAACGAGTTGGGGACTAGCGTACCAAGAGACCCAGTACTTC.

V gene TRBV28 combines with J gene TRBJ1-1, with no clear D. Germline V gives CDR1 MDHEN, CDR2 SYDVKM. V lost 3 bases, J lost 4 bases, and 12 bases lay in between. This CDR3 has 14 residues. CDR3 region: CASSFWAKGTEAFF. For the CDR3, the DNA is TGTGCCAGCAGTTTCTGGGCGAAGGGCACTGAAGCTTTCTTT.

This clone appeared once. This rearrangement joins TRBV28 to TRBJ2-7, with TRBD1 matching over 11 bases. Germline V gives CDR1 MDHEN, CDR2 SYDVKM. The CDR3 is 16 amino acids. Trimming cost V 6 bases and J 0 bases; bases outside gene matches: 7. DNA of the CDR3: TGTGCCAGCAGCAGTACCGGACAGGGGGCCTCCTACGAGCAGTACTTC. Translated: CASSSTGQGASYEQYF. Full variable domain (remainder filled in from reference TRBV28 and TRBJ2-7): DVKVTQSSRYLVKRTGEKVFLECVQDMDHENMFWYRQDPGLGLRLIYFSYDVKMKEKGDIPEGYSVSREKKERFSLILESASTNQTSMYLCASSSTGQGASYEQYFGPGTRLTVT.

Comment on this clone: Other DNA sequences within the sample encode an identical CDR3. The rearrangement joins TRBV11-2 to TRBJ2-2; 11 bases match TRBD2. This CDR3 region has 15 residues. Per the germline V gene, CDR1 is SGHAT and CDR2 is FQNNGV. The trim removed 5 bases at V and 6 bases at J, leaving 5 bases unmatched. The CDR3 protein is CASSPTSGSPGELFF. Here the CDR3 DNA reads TGTGCCAGCAGCCCAACTAGCGGGAGCCCCGGGGAGCTGTTTTTT. Complete variable domain (other parts from reference TRBV11-2 and TRBJ2-2): EAGVAQSPRYKIIEKRQSVAFWCNPISGHATLYWYQQILGQGPKLLIQFQNNGVVDDSQLPKDRFSAERLKGVDSTLKIQPAKLEDSAVYLCASSPTSGSPGELFFGEGSRLTVL.

In its sample, this clone was seen a few times. A read error may be the cause here, since a much bigger clone is one base away. The sample has other DNA sequences that encode this CDR3 too. V usage is TRBV7-9 and J usage is TRBJ1-1; 8 bases map to TRBD1. Germline assignment: CDR1 SEHNR and CDR2 FQNEAQ (reference sequence). The CDR3 has 13 residues. Trimming cost V 5 bases and J 3 bases; bases outside gene matches: 2. CDR3 nucleotide sequence: TGTGCCAGCAGCCTGACAGGGGACACTGAAGCTTTCTTT. Amino acid sequence: CASSLTGDTEAFF.

In its sample, this clone was seen a few times. The rearrangement uses TRBV28 and TRBJ1-2; 8 positions agree with TRBD1. After removal of 2 bases from V and 3 bases from J, the junction contained 8 bases not matched to a gene. Looked up from germline, CDR1 is MDHEN and CDR2 is SYDVKM. The length of the CDR3 is 16 residues. CDR3 in amino acids: CASSLQGALIYYGYTF. The DNA of the CDR3 is TGTGCCAGCAGTTTACAGGGGGCGCTGATATACTATGGCTACACCTTC.

This clone was recorded a few times. This chain links TRBV4-3 with TRBJ1-1; TRBD1 agrees at 8 bases. CDR1 is LGHNA and CDR2 is YSLEER in the germline V gene. With 0 bases clipped from V and 9 bases from J, the junction kept 9 bases outside the gene matches. CDR3 size: 15 residues. The CDR3 sequence: CASSQESHRGSQAFF. As DNA, the CDR3 is TGCGCCAGCAGCCAAGAAAGTCACAGGGGGTCCCAAGCTTTCTTT.

The rearrangement joins TRBV29-1 to TRBJ2-5; D gene uncertain. V was clipped by 6 bases and J by 1 base, with 6 bases between them. The germline gives CDR1 SQVTM, CDR2 ANQGSEA. The CDR3 length is 11 residues. The CDR3 spells CSVAPQETQYF. The CDR3 DNA reads TGCAGCGTCGCACCCCAAGAGACCCAGTACTTC.

In this sample, this clone turned up a few times. The chain uses TRBV2 and TRBJ1-2, with a possible D match to TRBD1 (6 bases). The CDR3 has 13 residues. Trimming took off 4 bases at V and 6 bases at J, with 12 bases between the two ends. The germline CDR1 and CDR2 sequences are SNHLY and FYNNEI. CDR3 DNA sequence: TGTGCCAGCAGTGCCAGGGGAGGGGATGGCTACACCTTC. As protein: CASSARGGDGYTF.

V is TRBV5-6 and J is TRBJ2-5, with a possible D match to TRBD2 (5 bases). Trimming shortened V by 0 bases and J by 5 bases, and 14 bases separated the two germline ends. The CDR3 sequence is 15 residues long. Per germline, CDR1 SGHDT and CDR2 YYEEEE. In DNA form, the CDR3 reads TGTGCCAGCAGCTTGGGATCGGGGTTTGGCGAGACCCAGTACTTC. It codes for CASSLGSGFGETQYF.

The table lists this clone with a few counts. This chain joins TRBV9 and TRBJ2-2; 10 bases match TRBD2. The V gene's germline CDR1 is SGDLS and CDR2 YYNGEE. This CDR3 region has 15 residues. The V gene end was trimmed by 2 bases and the J gene end by 8 bases; junction bases not matched to a gene: 6. The CDR3, as DNA: TGTGCCAGCAGCGTCGCTAGCGGGAGCTTAGGGGAGCTGTTTTTT. This codes for CASSVASGSLGELFF.

This chain joins TRBV5-1 and TRBJ2-2, with TRBD1 matching over 10 bases. Looked up from germline, CDR1 is SGHRS and CDR2 is YFSETQ. The CDR3 sequence is 14 residues long. The J segment lost 7 bases and the V segment lost 4 bases, leaving 4 bases of the junction unmatched. CDR3 region: CASSEGQGIGELFF. In nucleotides, the CDR3 is TGCGCCAGCAGCGAGGGACAGGGGATCGGGGAGCTGTTTTTT.

V usage is TRBV10-3 and J usage is TRBJ2-7; D gene ambiguous. This CDR3 spans 13 amino acids. Trimming removed 2 bases at V and 0 bases at J, with 5 bases between. CDR1 and CDR2 from the germline V gene are ENHRY and SYGVKD. The CDR3 DNA reads TGTGCCATCAGTGAGCCGTTCTCCTACGAGCAGTACTTC. Its protein product is CAISEPFSYEQYF.

Only a few counts were recorded for this clone. The J gene is TRBJ2-3, the V gene TRBV5-1; 10 bases are shared with TRBD2. The V gene end was trimmed by 0 bases and the J gene end by 0 bases; junction bases not matched to a gene: 4. The CDR3 is made up of 17 amino acids. In germline, CDR1 is SGHRS, CDR2 YFSETQ. The CDR3 nucleotides read TGCGCCAGCAGCTTGGGGGCGACTAGCGGGAGCACAGATACGCAGTATTTT. It specifies CASSLGATSGSTDTQYF.

With regard to this clone: In the same sample, other DNA sequences code for this CDR3. The chain couples TRBV5-1 to TRBJ2-6; D is unclear. The CDR3 loop spans 15 amino acids. Deletions cut 1 base from V and 0 bases from J, with 5 bases between. Germline V gives CDR1 SGHRS, CDR2 YFSETQ. CDR3 loop: CASSLTPSGANVLTF. The DNA of the CDR3 is TGCGCCAGCAGCTTGACCCCCTCTGGGGCCAACGTCCTGACTTTC.

V usage is TRBV7-9 and J usage is TRBJ2-3; 8 bases agree with TRBD2. The V gene's germline CDR1 is SEHNR and CDR2 FQNEAQ (reference sequence). Trimming at V came to 5 bases and at J to 0 bases, leaving 4 bases not matched to a gene. This CDR3 contains 15 residues. The DNA for the CDR3 is TGTGCCAGCAGCGTTAGCGGGGCCAGCACAGATACGCAGTATTTT. The encoded protein is CASSVSGASTDTQYF.

The genes are TRBV7-9 and TRBJ2-1; D is undetermined. CDR1 is SEHNR and CDR2 is FQNEAQ in the germline V gene (reference sequence). The CDR3 spans 16 residues. Trimming stripped 1 base from V and 4 bases from J, with 14 bases between. The CDR3 sequence is CASSLDRLLVYNEQFF. DNA of the CDR3: TGTGCCAGCAGCTTAGATCGCCTGCTAGTTTACAATGAGCAGTTCTTC.

This CDR3 is CSAIAGNEQFF. CDR3 in DNA: TGCAGTGCTATTGCAGGGAATGAGCAGTTCTTC. The rearrangement links TRBV20-1 to TRBJ2-1, with D perhaps matching TRBD1 (5 bases). CDR3 length equals 11 residues. Per the germline V gene, CDR1 is DFQATT and CDR2 is SNEGSKA (reference sequence). Deletions cut 4 bases from V and 7 bases from J, with 8 bases between.

The sample holds one count of this clone. Here the CDR3 reads CASGYRTTNEKLFF. In DNA form, the CDR3 reads TGTGCCAGCGGATACAGGACAACTAATGAAAAACTGTTTTTT. V gene TRBV2 combines with J gene TRBJ1-4, with TRBD1 as a possible D gene (5 bases). In germline, CDR1 is SNHLY, CDR2 FYNNEI. This CDR3 is 14 amino acids long. Trimming stripped 8 bases from V and 0 bases from J, with 10 bases between.

This clone was observed once. The chain recombines TRBV27 with TRBJ1-2, with D possibly TRBD1 on 5 matching bases. CDR1 is MNHEY and CDR2 is SMNVEV in the germline V gene (reference sequence). CDR3 length equals 14 residues. With 5 bases removed from V and 4 bases from J, the gap between germline ends came to 14 bases. Written as DNA, the CDR3 is TGTGCCAGCAGTCTCCTTGGGGCTCCCTATGGCTACACCTTC. It yields the protein CASSLLGAPYGYTF.

This chain joins TRBV7-2 and TRBJ1-2; 9 nucleotides agree with TRBD1. CDR1 and CDR2 (germline): SGHTA, FQGNSA. The CDR3 is made up of 16 amino acids. The V segment lost 5 bases and the J segment 6 bases; nucleotides outside the gene matches: 13. DNA for the CDR3: TGTGCCAGCAGCGGAGGGAGGGGGACAGGGTTACATGGCTACACCTTC. Its translation: CASSGGRGTGLHGYTF.

This clone came up a few times. V usage is TRBV5-1 and J usage is TRBJ2-6, with D perhaps TRBD2 (6 bases). V lost 4 bases and J lost 1, with 6 bases in between. Germline CDR1 and CDR2: SGHRS and YFSETQ. The CDR3 length is 14 residues. DNA for the CDR3: TGCGCCAGCAGCCGGGAGTCTGGGGCCAACGTCCTGACTTTC. Translating gives CASSRESGANVLTF.

The count of this clone is one. This rearrangement joins TRBV5-6 to TRBJ2-7; D unresolved. Germline-derived CDR1 and CDR2 are SGHDT and YYEEEE. With 3 bases removed from V and 12 bases from J, the gap between germline ends came to 25 bases. The CDR3 totals 15 residues. CDR3 DNA sequence: TGTGCCAGCAGCTGGGGTCTGTCCGCGGAAAGAAGCACGTACTTC. This gives the protein CASSWGLSAERSTYF. The full variable domain, rest sourced from reference TRBV5-6 and TRBJ2-7, is DAGVTQSPTHLIKTRGQQVTLRCSPKSGHDTVSWYQQALGQGPQFIFQYYEEEERQRGNFPDRFSGHQFPNYSSELNVNALLLGDSALYLCASSWGLSAERSTYFGPGTRLTVT.

The V and J genes are TRBV27 and TRBJ2-3, with TRBD1 as a possible D gene (7 bases). CDR1 and CDR2 (germline): MNHEY, SMNVEV (reference sequence). Trimming cost V 10 bases and J 1 base, with 15 bases left between them. CDR3 length equals 14 residues. The DNA of the CDR3 is TGTGCCACCAGGGGGGAGTGGGGCACAGATACGCAGTATTTT. It translates to CATRGEWGTDTQYF.

This clone appeared a few times. The V gene is TRBV7-3, the J gene TRBJ2-4; TRBD2 matches at 7 bases. The germline V gene has CDR1 SGHTA and CDR2 FQGTGA. The J segment lost 9 bases and the V segment lost 2 bases, leaving 4 bases of the junction unmatched. The CDR3 contains 13 residues. The CDR3 reads CASSLSGLGIQYF. CDR3 in DNA: TGTGCCAGCAGCTTATCCGGACTAGGCATTCAGTACTTC.

The chain has TRBV10-1 and TRBJ1-4; D is perhaps TRBD1 (6 bases). The CDR3 is 20 residues long. The germline gives CDR1 WNHNN, CDR2 SYGVQD (reference sequence). V lost 9 bases and J 4 bases, leaving 33 bases between the germline ends. The DNA for the CDR3 is TGCGCCAGGGCAGGGGCCCCGTGTCCCTTGTGGTTGTTGGGTAATGAAAAACTGTTTTTT. Amino acids: CARAGAPCPLWLLGNEKLFF.

The rearrangement links TRBV1 to TRBJ2-3; TRBD2, as called in the table, went unchecked against the DNA. TRBV1 is described as a pseudogene. There are 19 residues in the CDR3. The CDR3 reads CTSSLGELAGWGSTDTQYF. The CDR3 bases are TGCACCAGCAGCCTAGGGGAGCTAGCGGGATGGGGGAGCACAGATACGCAGTATTTT.

This sequence joins TRBV29-1 and TRBJ2-1; D gene unclear. Between the trimmed V and J ends, which lost 4 bases and 4 bases, there was a span of 8 bases. The CDR3 extends over 12 amino acids. Germline-derived CDR1 and CDR2 are SQVTM and ANQGSEA. The chain's CDR3 is CSVAVDYNEQFF. DNA of the CDR3: TGCAGCGTTGCCGTGGATTACAATGAGCAGTTCTTC.

The chain links TRBV5-6 to TRBJ2-2; D is ambiguous. Trimming removed 3 bases at V and 7 bases at J, with 16 bases between. The CDR3 length is 15 residues. Germline assignment: CDR1 SGHDT and CDR2 YYEEEE. CDR3 region: CASSSVGRPFGELFF. The CDR3 DNA reads TGTGCCAGCAGCTCCGTAGGACGGCCTTTCGGGGAGCTGTTTTTT.